The entry below gives a single T cell receptor (beta chain) sequence along with its context. The entry originates in a study of blood T cell repertoires in COVID-19. For the study at large: The study drew acute and convalescent COVID-19 samples from the United States, Italy and Spain.

Repertoires were generated with immunoSEQ multiplex PCR, while TCRdb's copy carries only in-frame clones and drops some. The sample contains 220,000 or so clones, over 75% of which appear only once. The sequence was collected from a woman in her sixties who had recovered from COVID-19. Sequencing was done on a sample of PBMCs or T cells enriched from blood (not recorded which).

The CDR3: CATSSPRGEQYF. DNA for the CDR3: TGTGCCACCAGCAGCCCCCGGGGCGAGCAGTACTTC. The V gene is TRBV15, the J gene TRBJ2-7; maybe TRBD2 (5 bases). Trimming took off 3 bases at V and 6 bases at J, with 9 bases between the two ends. CDR3 length equals 12 residues. Per germline, CDR1 LNHNV and CDR2 YYDKDF (reference sequence).